Below, 18 T cell receptor beta chains from the same sample are listed, as sequenced in a study of cytomegalovirus exposure and HLA in healthy donors. The PCR employed 60 Vbeta primers together with 13 Jbeta primers. Profiling relied on immunoSEQ multiplex PCR, and the TCRdb table lists in-frame clones only, not all of them. The sample has 35,000 or so clones, roughly four fifths seen once. Sequences were obtained from PBMCs. The origin of the receptors is a woman in her thirties or forties in good health and CMV-seronegative.

The chain links TRBV10-3 to TRBJ2-3, with D possibly being TRBD1 (5 bases). The CDR3 sequence is 14 residues long. The V gene lost 3 bases and the J gene lost 5 bases, with 12 bases spanning the gap. Germline assignment: CDR1 ENHRY and CDR2 SYGVKD. The CDR3 protein is CAISDSQGRDTQYF. Here the CDR3 DNA reads TGTGCCATCAGTGATTCGCAGGGCAGAGATACGCAGTATTTT.

The chain has TRBV7-8 and TRBJ2-5, with 7 bases lining up with TRBD1. Germline V gene lookup returns CDR1 SGHVS and CDR2 FQNEAQ. Trimming at V came to 1 base and at J to 6 bases, leaving 2 bases not matched to a gene. The CDR3 is made up of 13 amino acids. CDR3 protein: CASSLDRGKTQYF. The CDR3 bases are TGTGCCAGCAGCTTAGACAGGGGCAAGACCCAGTACTTC.

This chain uses TRBV4-1 with TRBJ1-4; tentatively, D is TRBD1 (5 bases). Germline V gene lookup returns CDR1 MGHRA and CDR2 YSYEKL. The CDR3 is 17 amino acids. V was clipped by 0 bases and J by 6 bases, with 17 bases between them. CDR3 amino acids: CASSQDLGGRGDEKLFF. The CDR3 region has the DNA TGCGCCAGCAGCCAAGATCTCGGGGGAAGAGGAGATGAAAAACTGTTTTTT.

This sequence joins TRBV10-1 and TRBJ2-7; 12 nucleotides agree with TRBD2. The germline V gene encodes CDR1 WNHNN and CDR2 SYGVQD (reference sequence). The CDR3 is 14 residues long. Trimming took 8 bases from V and 6 from J; bases not matched to a gene: 8. Written as DNA, the CDR3 is TGCGCCAGCCCCTCTAGCGGGGGGGCCGGCGAGCAGTACTTC. Translation: CASPSSGGAGEQYF.

The chain uses TRBV18 and TRBJ1-5; D is unclear. Germline loops: CDR1 KGHSH, CDR2 LQKENI. V lost 3 bases and J 6 bases, leaving 9 bases between the germline ends. CDR3 size: 13 residues. CDR3 in amino acids: CASSPDGVQPQHF. The CDR3 DNA reads TGTGCCAGCTCACCGGACGGGGTTCAGCCCCAGCATTTT.

The sample holds one count of this clone. The chain joins TRBV15 to TRBJ1-2; 7 bases fit TRBD1. Germline V CDR1 and CDR2: LNHNV, YYDKDF (reference sequence). This CDR3 region has 15 residues. Germline trimming cut 1 base from V and 4 bases from J; bases unmatched to any gene: 6. The CDR3 region has the DNA TGTGCCACCAGCAGAGGACAGGGAAGGAGCTATGGCTACACCTTC. Its translation: CATSRGQGRSYGYTF.

The chain uses TRBV5-1 and TRBJ1-1, with a weak D call TRBD1 (6 bases). The CDR3 consists of 14 residues. V lost 5 bases to trimming and J lost 2 bases, with 13 bases between them. The germline CDR1 and CDR2 sequences are SGHRS and YFSETQ. The CDR3 spells CASSGGARNTEAFF. CDR3 sequence (DNA): TGCGCCAGCAGTGGGGGGGCTAGAAACACTGAAGCTTTCTTT.

This clone was recorded once. The chain couples TRBV7-2 to TRBJ2-1; the match to TRBD2 covers 9 bases. CDR3 length equals 17 residues. V lost 2 bases, J lost 9 bases, and 14 bases stayed unmatched. Per the germline V gene, CDR1 is SGHTA and CDR2 is FQGNSA. This CDR3 is CASSLRSTTSGFFEQFF. The CDR3 region has the DNA TGTGCCAGCAGCTTAAGGTCCACGACTAGCGGCTTCTTTGAGCAGTTCTTC.

The genes are TRBV9 and TRBJ1-2, with D possibly being TRBD1 (5 bases). The V gene's germline CDR1 is SGDLS and CDR2 YYNGEE. V was pared by 0 bases and J by 4 bases, with 10 bases between. The CDR3 runs 14 residues. The CDR3 protein is CASSVADSRYGYTF. In DNA, the CDR3 is TGTGCCAGCAGCGTAGCAGACAGTCGCTATGGCTACACCTTC.

V is TRBV28 and J is TRBJ1-5, with D possibly being TRBD1 (5 bases). V shed 4 bases and J shed 6 bases, with 7 bases lying between them. Looked up from germline, CDR1 is MDHEN and CDR2 is SYDVKM. The CDR3 extends over 12 amino acids. The CDR3 nucleotides are TGTGCCAGCAGTTGGGGGGGTCAGCCCCAGCATTTT. This encodes CASSWGGQPQHF.

The V call is TRBV28, the J call TRBJ1-1; D may be TRBD1 (6 bases). The germline V and J ends were trimmed by 3 bases and 8 bases, with 13 bases remaining between them. Germline lookup yields CDR1 MDHEN and CDR2 SYDVKM. The CDR3 sequence is 13 residues long. This CDR3 reads CASSLGAIGEAFF. The CDR3, as DNA: TGTGCCAGCAGTTTGGGGGCCATTGGGGAAGCTTTCTTT.

Here the CDR3 reads CSGTGCNEQFF. The CDR3 DNA sequence: TGCAGCGGTACAGGCTGCAATGAGCAGTTCTTC. This rearrangement joins TRBV29-1 to TRBJ2-1, with D possibly matching TRBD1 (5 bases). V shed 7 bases and J shed 6 bases, with 10 bases lying between them. Germline CDR1 reads SQVTM; CDR2 reads ANQGSEA. CDR3 length: 11 residues.

The J gene is TRBJ1-6, the V gene TRBV5-5; TRBD1 agrees at 7 bases. The CDR3 contains 20 residues. Trimming at V came to 4 bases and at J to 0 bases, leaving 16 bases not matched to a gene. The germline CDR1 and CDR2 sequences are SGHKS and YYEKEE (reference sequence). The CDR3 here is CASSPGDRERISSYNSPLHF. CDR3 coding DNA: TGTGCCAGCAGCCCGGGAGACAGGGAGAGAATTAGCTCCTATAATTCACCCCTCCACTTT.

This clone was observed a few times. The V and J genes are TRBV30 and TRBJ2-7; TRBD2 matches at 8 bases. The CDR3 is 13 amino acids. The V gene's germline CDR1 is GTSNPN and CDR2 SVGIG (reference sequence). Trimming removed 7 bases from V and 2 bases from J; junction bases left unmatched: 7. The CDR3: CAFERGRTYEQYF. The CDR3 DNA sequence: TGTGCCTTCGAGCGGGGGAGAACCTACGAGCAGTACTTC.

The chain combines TRBV4-1 with TRBJ2-7; 11 bases align to TRBD1. The V and J ends lost 1 base and 2 bases, in that order; junction bases with no gene match: 1. Germline CDR1 and CDR2: MGHRA and YSYEKL. The CDR3 is 15 residues long. In DNA, the CDR3 is TGCGCCAGCAGCCAAGGGACAGGGGGCACCTACGAGCAGTACTTC. This translates into CASSQGTGGTYEQYF.

This chain connects TRBV6-5 to TRBJ1-1; D is uncertain. This CDR3 region has 15 residues. The V end lost 4 bases, the J end lost 11 bases, and 23 bases lay between the germline ends. Germline V gene lookup returns CDR1 MNHEY and CDR2 SVGAGI. The CDR3 bases are TGTGCCAGCAGTTCTACGAAGACGCCTCTTCACGGGGCTTTCTTT. This codes for CASSSTKTPLHGAFF.

CDR3 region: CSVEGGVSNEQFF. The DNA of the CDR3 is TGCAGCGTTGAAGGGGGGGTGAGCAATGAGCAGTTCTTC. The V call is TRBV29-1, the J call TRBJ2-1, with TRBD2 as a possible D gene (6 bases). The CDR3 is 13 residues long. The germline V gene has CDR1 SQVTM and CDR2 ANQGSEA. Trimming pared 1 base from V and 6 bases from J, leaving 10 bases between.

The V gene is TRBV29-1, the J gene TRBJ1-1; perhaps TRBD1 as D (6 bases). This CDR3 contains 13 residues. Looked up from germline, CDR1 is SQVTM and CDR2 is ANQGSEA. V was pared by 6 bases and J by 1 base, with 12 bases between. The DNA for the CDR3 is TGCAGCGTCCGCAGGGGTTCGAACACTGAAGCTTTCTTT. It translates to CSVRRGSNTEAFF.